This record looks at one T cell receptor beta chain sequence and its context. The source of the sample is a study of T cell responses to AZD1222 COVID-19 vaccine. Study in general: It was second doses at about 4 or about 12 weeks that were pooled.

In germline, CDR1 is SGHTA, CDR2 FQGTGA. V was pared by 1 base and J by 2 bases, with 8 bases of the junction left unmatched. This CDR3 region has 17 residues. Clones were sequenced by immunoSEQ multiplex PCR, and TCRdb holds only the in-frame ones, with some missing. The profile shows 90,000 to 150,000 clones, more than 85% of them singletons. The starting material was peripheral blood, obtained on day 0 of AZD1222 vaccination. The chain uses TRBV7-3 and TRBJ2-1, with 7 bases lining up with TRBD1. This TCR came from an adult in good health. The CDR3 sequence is CASSLKVRDSPYNEQFF. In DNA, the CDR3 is TGTGCCAGCAGCTTAAAGGTCCGGGACAGTCCCTACAATGAGCAGTTCTTC.